The 5 T cell receptor beta chains reported below all come from one sample, sequenced in a study of T cell responses to AZD1222 COVID-19 vaccine. Some clones are missing from TCRdb's copy, which holds only in-frame ones; the method was immunoSEQ multiplex PCR. The sample carries 130,000 to 150,000 clones, 75% to 95% recorded once. The sequencing here drew on peripheral blood, taken on day 0 of AZD1222 vaccination. The receptors shown here come from an adult in good health.

The chain recombines TRBV19 with TRBJ2-4; D might be TRBD1 (5 bases). There are 19 residues in the CDR3. V dropped 3 bases and J dropped 2 bases, with 23 bases sitting between them. Germline CDR1 LNHDA, CDR2 SQIVND (reference sequence). In DNA form, the CDR3 reads TGTGCCAGTAGTATGGTCGGGCAGGCAGGGATGGTGCCCAAAAACATTCAGTACTTC. It yields the protein CASSMVGQAGMVPKNIQYF.

This clone was observed a few times. The V and J genes are TRBV5-1 and TRBJ1-2; TRBD1 agrees at 9 bases. This CDR3 has 14 amino acids. Germline loops: CDR1 SGHRS, CDR2 YFSETQ. The V and J ends lost 3 bases and 4 bases, in that order; junction bases with no gene match: 4. The CDR3 spells CASSSQGAGYGYTF. CDR3 DNA: TGCGCCAGCAGCTCACAGGGGGCGGGCTATGGCTACACCTTC.

The genes are TRBV7-2 and TRBJ1-1, with D hard to call. In germline, CDR1 is SGHTA, CDR2 FQGNSA. Trimming pared 1 base from V and 6 bases from J, leaving 15 bases between. CDR3 length: 15 amino acids. The chain's CDR3 is CASSLGAAGGPEAFF. For the CDR3, the DNA is TGTGCCAGCAGCTTAGGGGCGGCGGGCGGGCCTGAAGCTTTCTTT.

CDR3 bases: TGTGCCAGCAGTTTAGGGGGCGGACTAGCGGACTACGCACACACAGATACGCAGTATTTT. This encodes CASSLGGGLADYAHTDTQYF. The chain uses TRBV27 and TRBJ2-3, with 10 bases lining up with TRBD2. The CDR3 contains 20 residues. Trimming took 2 bases from V and 2 from J; bases not matched to a gene: 16. The germline V gene has CDR1 MNHEY and CDR2 SMNVEV (reference sequence).

The chain combines TRBV19 with TRBJ1-1; tentative D call: TRBD1 (6 bases). Trimming removed 1 base at V and 5 bases at J, with 17 bases between. The CDR3 extends over 16 amino acids. CDR1 and CDR2 (germline): LNHDA, SQIVND (reference sequence). CDR3 in amino acids: CASSIVEPNRVTEAFF. CDR3 DNA sequence: TGTGCCAGTAGTATAGTGGAGCCCAACAGGGTGACTGAAGCTTTCTTT.